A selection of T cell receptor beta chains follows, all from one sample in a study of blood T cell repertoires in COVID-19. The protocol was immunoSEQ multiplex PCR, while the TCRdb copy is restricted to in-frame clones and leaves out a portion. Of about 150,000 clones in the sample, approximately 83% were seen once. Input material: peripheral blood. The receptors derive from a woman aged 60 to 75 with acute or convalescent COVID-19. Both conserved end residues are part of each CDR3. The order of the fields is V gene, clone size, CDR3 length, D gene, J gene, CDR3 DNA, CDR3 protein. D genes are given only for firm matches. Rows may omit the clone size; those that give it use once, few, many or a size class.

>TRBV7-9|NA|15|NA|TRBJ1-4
TGTGCCAGCAGCCCCCGGACAGAGTGGGGGGAAAAACTGTTTTTT
CASSPRTEWGEKLFF
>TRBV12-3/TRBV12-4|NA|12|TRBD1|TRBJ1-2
TGTGCCAGCAGTTCACAGGGGGGTGGCTACACCTTC
CASSSQGGGYTF
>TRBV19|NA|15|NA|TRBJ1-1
TGTGCCAGTAGTAGCCCTGGCGGCCCTGTCGCTGAAGCTTTCTTT
CASSSPGGPVAEAFF
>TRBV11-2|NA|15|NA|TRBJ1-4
TGTGCCAGCAGCCTTGGGGACACCTTTAATGAAAAACTGTTTTTT
CASSLGDTFNEKLFF
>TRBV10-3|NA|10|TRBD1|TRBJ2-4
TGTGCCATCAGTGAGAAGACAGGGGCCTTC
CAISEKTGAF
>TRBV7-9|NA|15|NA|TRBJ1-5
TGTGCCAGCAGCTTGGGGGGAATCGGCAATCAGCCCCAGCATTTT
CASSLGGIGNQPQHF
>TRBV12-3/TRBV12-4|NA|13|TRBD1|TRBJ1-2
TGTGCCATCCAACTGGACAGGGTCTATGGCTACACCTTC
CAIQLDRVYGYTF
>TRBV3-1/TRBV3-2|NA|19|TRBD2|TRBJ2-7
TGTGCCAGCAGCCCCGCTGGGGGGGGGACTAGCGGGGGGCGCTACGAGCAGTACTTC
CASSPAGGGTSGGRYEQYF
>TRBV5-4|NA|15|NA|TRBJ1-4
TGTGCCAGCAGCTCCTCGACACGATCTAATGAAAAACTGTTTTTT
CASSSSTRSNEKLFF
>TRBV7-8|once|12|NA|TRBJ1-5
TGTGCCAGCAGCTTATTCGGTCAGCCCCAGCATTTT
CASSLFGQPQHF
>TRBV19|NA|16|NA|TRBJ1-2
TGTGCCAGTAGTATTCTCGCCGGGGGGCAGATGGGTGGCTACACCTTC
CASSILAGGQMGGYTF
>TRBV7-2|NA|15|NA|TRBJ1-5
TGTGCCAGCAGCTTAGTTTTAGGGGGTCATCAGCCCCAGCATTTT
CASSLVLGGHQPQHF
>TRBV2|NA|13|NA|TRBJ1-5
TGTGCCAGCAGTGGACTATACAATCAGCCCCAGCATTTT
CASSGLYNQPQHF
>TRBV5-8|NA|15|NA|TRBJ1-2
TGTGCCAGCAGCGTGAGGGGGGGAAGGGACTATGGCTACACCTTC
CASSVRGGRDYGYTF
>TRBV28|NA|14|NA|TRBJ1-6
TGTGCCAGCAGCCCCTCGGGCTATAATTCACCCCTCCACTTT
CASSPSGYNSPLHF
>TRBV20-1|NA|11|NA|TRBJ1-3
TGCAGTGCTAGTATTAGAGGAGGTAGATATTTT
CSASIRGGRYF
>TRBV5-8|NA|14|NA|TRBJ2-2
TGTGCCAGCAGCTACCAGACGAACACCGGGGAGCTGTTTTTT
CASSYQTNTGELFF
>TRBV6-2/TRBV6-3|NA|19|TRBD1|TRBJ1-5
TGTGCCAGCAGTCATTCCCCCCCCGGACAGGGTTATAGGCGGCAGCCCCAGCATTTT
CASSHSPPGQGYRRQPQHF
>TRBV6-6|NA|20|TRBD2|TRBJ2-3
TGTGCCAGCAGTCTCTTTATACGGGCTAGCGGGGGGCCTAGCACAGATACGCAGTATTTT
CASSLFIRASGGPSTDTQYF
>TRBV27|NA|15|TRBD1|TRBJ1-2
TGTGCCAGCAGTTTACAACCGGGACAGGGCTATGGCTACACCTTC
CASSLQPGQGYGYTF